The 13 T cell receptor beta chains below were found in one sample sequenced in a study of regulatory T cells in long-lasting Graves disease. The time point here: persistent/refractory GD, antithyroid drugs over 5 years with positive TRAb. RNA extracted from PBMCs served as the sequencing template. The authors built TCR beta libraries using iRepertoire HTBI primers and Arm-PCR of CDR3 regions. TCRdb ran MiXCR on the multiplex PCR reads and lists one entry per CDR3 protein. Among 310,000 or so distinct CDR3 sequences, 22% were seen once, and the ten largest hold approximately 60%. Sequenced material: peripheral blood mononuclear cells (PBMCs), taken when the disease was refractory, from a patient treated with antithyroid drugs. The receptors derive from a female donor with Graves disease.

This clonotype has a count of ten or more. The rearrangement uses TRBV28 and TRBJ2-7; TRBD1 aligns across 8 bases. This CDR3 is 17 amino acids long. CDR1 and CDR2 (germline): MDHEN, SYDVKM. V gave up 6 bases and J gave up 0 bases; unmatched junction bases: 13. CDR3 region: CASRVLGRDRHSYEQYF. The CDR3 DNA reads as TGTGCCAGCAGGGTTTTGGGCCGGGACAGGCACTCCTACGAGCAGTACTTC.

This clonotype was seen ten or more times. This chain uses TRBV20-1 with TRBJ2-7; possibly TRBD1 or TRBD2 for D (6 bases each). There are 16 residues in the CDR3. Germline CDR1 reads DFQATT; CDR2 reads SNEGSKA (reference sequence). With 3 bases removed from V and 4 bases from J, the gap between germline ends came to 22 bases. CDR3 region: CSAREGGKARPYEQYF. CDR3 DNA: TGCAGTGCTAGGGAGGGGGGTAAAGCGCGTCCTTACGAGCAGTACTTC.

The chain combines TRBV15 with TRBJ2-7; no clear D. V was trimmed by 0 bases and J by 7 bases, leaving 10 bases between them. CDR3 size: 13 residues. Germline V gives CDR1 LNHNV, CDR2 YYDKDF (reference sequence). This CDR3 is CATSRDFAREQYF. DNA for the CDR3: TGTGCCACCAGCAGAGATTTTGCGCGGGAGCAGTACTTC.

The rearrangement joins TRBV28 to TRBJ2-7; TRBD2 agrees at 12 bases. V trimming: 5 bases; J trimming: 6 bases; junction bases outside the gene matches: 23. Per the germline V gene, CDR1 is MDHEN and CDR2 is SYDVKM. The CDR3 spans 20 residues. CDR3 DNA: TGTGCCAGCAGTCGCCGGCGACAGGGCTCAACTAGCGGGAGGTTCATCGAGCAGTACTTC. It encodes CASSRRRQGSTSGRFIEQYF.

The sample holds many counts of this clonotype. The rearrangement links TRBV27 to TRBJ2-7; 8 bases map to TRBD1. This CDR3 has 12 residues. V was pared by 10 bases and J by 2 bases, with 4 bases of the junction left unmatched. From germline, CDR1 is MNHEY and CDR2 SMNVEV (reference sequence). CDR3 loop: CATGQGPYEQYF. CDR3 nucleotides: TGTGCCACCGGACAGGGTCCCTACGAGCAGTACTTC.

This clonotype was observed many times. The rearrangement uses TRBV2 and TRBJ2-1, with D possibly being TRBD1 (5 bases). Germline V gene lookup returns CDR1 SNHLY and CDR2 FYNNEI. Trimming removed 4 bases at V and 8 bases at J, with 18 bases between. The CDR3 covers 15 residues. DNA of the CDR3: TGTGCCAGCAGTGCGGTAGGGCTGTTAGGGGATGAGCAGTTCTTC. It encodes CASSAVGLLGDEQFF.

This clonotype was picked up many times. One end of the junction fails to match germline, which may point to a read error. The gene calls are TRBV7-7 and TRBJ2-5; 11 positions agree with TRBD1. The CDR3 is 15 residues long. From germline, CDR1 is SSHAT and CDR2 FNYEAQ (reference sequence). DNA of the CDR3: TGTGCTAGCAGCTTAGGGACAGGGGGTTTGGAGACCCAGTACTTC. Translating it yields CASSLGTGGLETQYF.

Many counts were recorded for this clonotype. CDR3 bases: TGTGCCAGCAGTTGGATGGCCTCCGGACACCAGCATTTT. Residues: CASSWMASGHQHF. The chain is built from TRBV12-3 or TRBV12-4 and TRBJ1-5, with a possible D match to TRBD1 (5 bases). V was cut by 4 bases and J by 12 bases, with 16 bases left in between. This CDR3 region has 13 residues.

The rearrangement uses TRBV7-9 and TRBJ2-1; D gene ambiguous. CDR3 size: 16 residues. Trimming took off 1 base at V and 4 bases at J, with 14 bases between the two ends. Germline assignment: CDR1 SEHNR and CDR2 FQNEAQ (reference sequence). As DNA, the CDR3 is TGTGCCAGCAGCTTAGGAGTTGTTCCTCCTTACAATGAGCAGTTCTTC. Translated: CASSLGVVPPYNEQFF.

This clonotype was observed at least ten times. The chain is built from TRBV28 and TRBJ1-1; D is unresolved. CDR1 MDHEN and CDR2 SYDVKM come from the germline V gene. Trimming removed 4 bases from V and 1 base from J, with 13 bases in between. There are 15 residues in the CDR3. CDR3 residues: CASSSPEAGNTEAFF. CDR3 sequence (DNA): TGTGCCAGCAGTTCCCCGGAGGCCGGGAACACTGAAGCTTTCTTT.

Written as DNA, the CDR3 is TGCGCCAGCAGCCCCCTGGTGGACACCGGGGAGCTGTTTTTT. It encodes CASSPLVDTGELFF. V and J are TRBV5-1 and TRBJ2-2; D is uncertain. The CDR3 has 14 amino acids. CDR1 SGHRS and CDR2 YFSETQ come from the germline V gene. Deletions cut 4 bases from V and 3 bases from J, with 10 bases between.

Ten or more counts support this clonotype. This chain uses TRBV2 with TRBJ2-4; the D is unclear. CDR1 is SNHLY and CDR2 is FYNNEI in the germline V gene. Trimming removed 8 bases from V and 1 base from J, with 12 bases in between. This CDR3 is 14 amino acids long. CDR3 nucleotide sequence: TGTGCCAGCTCTGCAGGAGTGGCCAAAAACATTCAGTACTTC. The encoded protein is CASSAGVAKNIQYF.

This chain uses TRBV6-2 or TRBV6-3 with TRBJ1-2, with D maybe TRBD1 (5 bases). This CDR3 comprises 14 residues. Germline CDR1 MNHEY, CDR2 SVGEGT. With 4 bases removed from V and 8 bases from J, the gap between germline ends came to 17 bases. For the CDR3, the DNA is TGTGCCAGCAGTTTGGGGGGTACTATGCTAGGCTACACCTTC. Translating gives CASSLGGTMLGYTF.